These 8 T cell receptor beta chains originate from one sample sequenced in a study of patients and donors after allogeneic stem cell transplantation (dated by TCRdb to the early 2020s). Preparation of the library involved RT-PCR. Sequencing used a NextSeq 550. Starting from the raw public reads, TCRdb applied fastp trimming at Q25, assembled clones with MiXCR and retained in-frame beta chains. CDR3 protein duplicates are merged, each entry listing the most common genes and DNA. Across this sample there are about 960,000 distinct CDR3 sequences, with roughly 18% seen only once. 5% to 6.5% of the sample lies in the top ten. The sequenced material came from blood, either unsorted or a sorted T cell fraction (not recorded which). These receptors were obtained from a human donor who was either an allogeneic HSCT recipient or a stem cell or donor lymphocyte infusion donor (not recorded which). It is not recorded whose cells these are; they may come from a transplant donor.

This clonotype was observed at least ten times. V gene TRBV5-1 combines with J gene TRBJ2-3, with D maybe TRBD2 (6 bases). Deletions cut 2 bases from V and 4 bases from J, with 14 bases between. CDR3 length: 15 residues. Germline V gene sequence: CDR1 SGHRS, CDR2 YFSETQ. CDR3 residues: CASSFGREGADTQYF. In nucleotides, the CDR3 is TGCGCCAGCAGCTTTGGGCGGGAAGGCGCAGATACGCAGTATTTT.

The rearrangement joins TRBV5-4 to TRBJ2-5; TRBD2 matches 16 bases. From germline, CDR1 is SGHNT and CDR2 YYREEE (reference sequence). V trimming: 4 bases; J trimming: 1 base; junction bases outside the gene matches: 4. The CDR3 is 17 residues long. The CDR3 loop reads CASSAGTSGGVQETQYF. CDR3 sequence (DNA): TGTGCCAGCAGCGCCGGGACTAGCGGGGGGGTCCAAGAGACCCAGTACTTC.

This clonotype was picked up a small number of times. The chain employs TRBV12-3 or TRBV12-4 and TRBJ2-7; D is ambiguous. This CDR3 spans 11 amino acids. Trimming removed 4 bases from V and 6 bases from J, with 7 bases in between. CDR3 DNA sequence: TGTGCCAGCAGTTCCCCCCCCGAGCAGTACTTC. Its protein product is CASSSPPEQYF.

The table lists this clonotype with a few counts. The genes are TRBV2 and TRBJ1-1, with a tentative D call TRBD1 (6 bases). The CDR3 loop spans 15 amino acids. The V gene lost 3 bases and the J gene lost 7 bases, with 18 bases spanning the gap. Germline CDR1 reads SNHLY; CDR2 reads FYNNEI. The CDR3 nucleotides read TGTGCCAGCAGTGACAGGGGATTAATCGATCTTGAAGCTTTCTTT. Its protein is CASSDRGLIDLEAFF.

This clonotype was recorded at least ten times. The CDR3 spells CASSLPPTTGNTEAFF. In nucleotides, the CDR3 is TGTGCCAGCAGCCTCCCCCCAACGACAGGGAACACTGAAGCTTTCTTT. V and J are TRBV12-3 or TRBV12-4 and TRBJ1-1; the D gene is possibly TRBD1 (6 bases). With 6 bases removed from V and 1 base from J, the gap between germline ends came to 18 bases. The CDR3 contains 16 residues.

The chain recombines TRBV6-1 with TRBJ2-6, with D tentatively TRBD1 (6 bases). With 8 bases removed from V and 0 bases from J, the gap between germline ends came to 29 bases. Germline loops: CDR1 MNHNS, CDR2 SASEGT. This CDR3 is built from 21 residues. CDR3 protein: CASGHRGQGIPGASGANVLTF. The DNA of the CDR3 is TGTGCCAGCGGACATCGCGGGCAGGGGATACCTGGAGCCTCTGGGGCCAACGTCCTGACTTTC.

The rearrangement links TRBV20-1 to TRBJ2-1; TRBD2 aligns across 11 bases. The V segment lost 5 bases and the J segment 5 bases; nucleotides outside the gene matches: 8. Germline V gives CDR1 DFQATT, CDR2 SNEGSKA (reference sequence). The CDR3 has 15 amino acids. The CDR3 protein is CSAPRPGLADNEQFF. DNA for the CDR3: TGCAGTGCTCCGAGACCGGGACTAGCGGACAATGAGCAGTTCTTC.

This clonotype has a handful of counts. V usage is TRBV9 and J usage is TRBJ2-3; TRBD2 matches 8 bases. The CDR3 consists of 13 residues. Looked up from germline, CDR1 is SGDLS and CDR2 is YYNGEE. Unmatched junction bases numbered 4, after V lost 8 bases and J lost 2 bases. CDR3 bases: TGTGCCAGTGGGACTAGTTCCACAGATACGCAGTATTTT. This encodes CASGTSSTDTQYF.